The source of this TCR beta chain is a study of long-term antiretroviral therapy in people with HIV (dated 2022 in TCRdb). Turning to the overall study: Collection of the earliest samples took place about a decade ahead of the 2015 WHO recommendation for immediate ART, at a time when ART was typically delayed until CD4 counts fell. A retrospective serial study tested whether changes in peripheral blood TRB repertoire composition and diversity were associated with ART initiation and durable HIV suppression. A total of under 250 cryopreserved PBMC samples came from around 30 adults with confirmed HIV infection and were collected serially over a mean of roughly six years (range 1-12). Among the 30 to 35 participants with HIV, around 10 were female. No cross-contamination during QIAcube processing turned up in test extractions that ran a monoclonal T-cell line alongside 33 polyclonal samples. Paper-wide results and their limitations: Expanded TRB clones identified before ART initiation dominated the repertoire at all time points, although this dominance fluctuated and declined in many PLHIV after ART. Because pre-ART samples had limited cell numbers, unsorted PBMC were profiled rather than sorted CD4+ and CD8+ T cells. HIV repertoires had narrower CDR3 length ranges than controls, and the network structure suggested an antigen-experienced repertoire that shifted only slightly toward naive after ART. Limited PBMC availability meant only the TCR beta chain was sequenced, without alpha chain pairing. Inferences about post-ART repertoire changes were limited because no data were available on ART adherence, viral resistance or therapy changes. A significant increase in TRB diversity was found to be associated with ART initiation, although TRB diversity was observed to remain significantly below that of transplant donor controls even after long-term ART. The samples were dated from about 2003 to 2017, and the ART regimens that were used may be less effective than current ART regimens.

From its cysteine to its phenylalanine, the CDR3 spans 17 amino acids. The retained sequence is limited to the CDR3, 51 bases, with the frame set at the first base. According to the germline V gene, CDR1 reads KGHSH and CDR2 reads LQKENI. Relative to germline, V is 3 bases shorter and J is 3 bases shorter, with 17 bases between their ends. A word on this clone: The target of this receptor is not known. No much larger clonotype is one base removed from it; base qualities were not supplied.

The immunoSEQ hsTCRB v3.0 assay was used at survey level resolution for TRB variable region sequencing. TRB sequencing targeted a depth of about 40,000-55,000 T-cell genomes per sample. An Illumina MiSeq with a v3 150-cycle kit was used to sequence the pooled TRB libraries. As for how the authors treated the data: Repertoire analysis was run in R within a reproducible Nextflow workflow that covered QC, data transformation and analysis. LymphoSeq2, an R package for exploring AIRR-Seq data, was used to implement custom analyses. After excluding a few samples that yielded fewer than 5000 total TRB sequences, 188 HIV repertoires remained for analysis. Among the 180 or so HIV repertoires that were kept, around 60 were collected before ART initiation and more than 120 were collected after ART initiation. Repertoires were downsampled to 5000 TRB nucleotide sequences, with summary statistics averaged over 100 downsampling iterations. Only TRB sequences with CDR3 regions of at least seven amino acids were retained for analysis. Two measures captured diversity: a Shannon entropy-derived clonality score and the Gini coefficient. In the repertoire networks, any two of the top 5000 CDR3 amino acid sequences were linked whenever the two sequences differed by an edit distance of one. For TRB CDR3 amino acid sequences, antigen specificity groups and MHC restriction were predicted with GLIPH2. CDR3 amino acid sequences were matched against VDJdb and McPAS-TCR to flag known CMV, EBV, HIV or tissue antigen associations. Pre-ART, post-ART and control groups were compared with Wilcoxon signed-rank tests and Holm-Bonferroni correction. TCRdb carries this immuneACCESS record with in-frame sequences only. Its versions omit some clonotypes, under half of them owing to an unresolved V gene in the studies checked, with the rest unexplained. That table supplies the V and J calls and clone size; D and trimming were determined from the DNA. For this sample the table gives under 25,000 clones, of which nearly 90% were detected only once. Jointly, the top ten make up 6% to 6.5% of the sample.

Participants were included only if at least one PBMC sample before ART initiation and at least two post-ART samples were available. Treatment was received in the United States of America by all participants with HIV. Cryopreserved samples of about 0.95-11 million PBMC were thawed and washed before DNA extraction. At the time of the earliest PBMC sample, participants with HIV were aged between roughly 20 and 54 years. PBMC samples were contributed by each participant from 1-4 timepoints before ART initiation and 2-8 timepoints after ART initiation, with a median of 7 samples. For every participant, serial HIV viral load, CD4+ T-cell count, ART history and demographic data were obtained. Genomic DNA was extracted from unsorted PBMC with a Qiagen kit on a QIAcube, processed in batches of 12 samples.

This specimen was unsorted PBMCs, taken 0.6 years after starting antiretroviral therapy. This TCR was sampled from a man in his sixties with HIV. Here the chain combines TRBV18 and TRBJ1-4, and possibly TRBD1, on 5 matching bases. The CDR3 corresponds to CASSPTRDLGANEKLFF. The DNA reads TGTGCCAGCTCACCCACCCGGGACTTGGGGGCTAATGAAAAACTGTTTTTT.